This T cell receptor beta chain stems from a study of blood T cell repertoires in COVID-19. Study as a whole: The origin of the acute and convalescent COVID-19 samples was the United States, Italy and Spain. PBMCs, B-cell-depleted T cells, or T cells were the source of the cDNA or gDNA that made up the material.

The length of the CDR3 is 17 residues. Trimming cost V 4 bases and J 3 bases; bases outside gene matches: 15. Germline CDR1 reads SGHNT; CDR2 reads YYREEE (reference sequence). How the authors handled the data: Using reference gene primer amplification, nucleated cell counts were estimated. Only in-frame clones appear in the TCRdb table, and some are missing; sequencing was by immunoSEQ multiplex PCR. Clonal size and the V and J genes are those of that table, whereas D and trimming came from the DNA. Of about 220,000 clones listed, 65% to 90% are singletons. Patients of the Seattle cohort, enrolled during active infection, were followed longitudinally.

This TCR was sampled from a woman in her seventies with COVID-19, enrolled during active disease. The sequencing sample was made of peripheral blood. The rearrangement uses TRBV5-4 and TRBJ1-2, with TRBD1 identical over 7 bases. The CDR3: CASSQVRLTQGDYGYTF. The CDR3 nucleotides are TGTGCCAGCAGCCAAGTCAGGCTAACCCAGGGGGACTATGGCTACACCTTC.